Below are 10 T cell receptor beta chains sequenced from a single sample in a study of blood T cell repertoires in COVID-19. The method was immunoSEQ multiplex PCR; TCRdb's version includes in-frame clones alone and lacks a portion of them. Here the sample spans about 160,000 clones, about 80% being singletons. The sequencing input was peripheral blood. The receptors stem from a man aged 60 to 75 with acute or convalescent COVID-19.

CDR3 residues: CASSPQGARGNEQFF. The CDR3 DNA is TGTGCCAGCAGTCCCCAGGGGGCTAGGGGGAATGAGCAGTTCTTC. The chain recombines TRBV11-2 with TRBJ2-1; 8 bases match TRBD1. Germline V gene sequence: CDR1 SGHAT, CDR2 FQNNGV. The trim removed 6 bases at V and 7 bases at J, leaving 11 bases unmatched. The CDR3 covers 15 residues.

The V gene is TRBV23-1, the J gene TRBJ1-4, with D perhaps TRBD1 (5 bases). TRBV23-1 is filed as an ORF, its function uncertain. The CDR3 runs 15 residues. V was trimmed by 8 bases and J by 5 bases, leaving 18 bases between them. The CDR3 loop is CASGRDHALNEKLFF. Here the CDR3 DNA reads TGCGCCAGCGGGCGGGACCACGCTCTAAATGAAAAACTGTTTTTT.

The chain has TRBV6-5 and TRBJ1-5; 7 bases are shared with TRBD1. Per the germline V gene, CDR1 is MNHEY and CDR2 is SVGAGI. This CDR3 has 15 residues. With 2 bases clipped from V and 7 bases from J, the junction kept 8 bases outside the gene matches. CDR3 sequence reads: CASSYDRAPGQPQHF. CDR3 bases: TGTGCCAGCAGTTACGACAGGGCCCCCGGGCAGCCCCAGCATTTT.

The chain has TRBV4-1 and TRBJ1-6; TRBD1 matches at 8 bases. Germline CDR1 and CDR2: MGHRA and YSYEKL. This CDR3 spans 17 amino acids. The V segment lost 2 bases and the J segment 5 bases; nucleotides outside the gene matches: 8. DNA for the CDR3: TGCGCCAGCAGCCAAAGCCCCAGGGGGCTCAATAATTCACCCCTCCACTTT. Translation gives CASSQSPRGLNNSPLHF.

The chain joins TRBV6-2 or TRBV6-3 to TRBJ2-7, with TRBD1 identical over 9 bases. Germline values: CDR1 MNHEY, CDR2 SVGEGT. The CDR3 has 15 amino acids. The junction had 8 bases not matched to a gene; V was cut back by 6 bases and J by 2 bases. This CDR3 is CASSPGTGLTYEQYF. DNA for the CDR3: TGTGCCAGCAGCCCTGGGACAGGGCTCACCTACGAGCAGTACTTC.

The CDR3 DNA follows: TGTGCCAGCTCCATAACGACAGGGGGCGGAGAAAAACTGTTTTTT. It translates to CASSITTGGGEKLFF. This sequence joins TRBV18 and TRBJ1-4, with 10 positions matching TRBD1. V lost 6 bases, J lost 8 bases, and 9 bases stayed unmatched. This CDR3 has 15 residues. Germline assignment: CDR1 KGHSH and CDR2 LQKENI.

The rearrangement joins TRBV6-2 or TRBV6-3 to TRBJ2-2; 7 nucleotides match TRBD1. The CDR3 covers 15 residues. Germline-derived CDR1 and CDR2 are MNHEY and SVGEGT. V lost 5 bases, J lost 3 bases, and 6 bases stayed unmatched. CDR3 residues: CASSQGVLYTGELFF. In nucleotides, the CDR3 is TGTGCCAGCAGTCAGGGGGTCCTATACACCGGGGAGCTGTTTTTT.

This chain uses TRBV15 with TRBJ1-5; no clear D. The CDR3 length is 12 residues. V was cut by 1 base and J by 7 bases, with 5 bases left in between. The germline V gene has CDR1 LNHNV and CDR2 YYDKDF (reference sequence). CDR3 sequence reads: CATSRGGQPQHF. CDR3 DNA sequence: TGTGCCACCAGCAGAGGAGGGCAGCCCCAGCATTTT.

The J gene is TRBJ2-2, the V gene TRBV18; D uncertain. The CDR3 contains 15 residues. Per germline, CDR1 KGHSH and CDR2 LQKENI. V lost 6 bases and J lost 9, with 20 bases in between. CDR3: CASSPPNPEARELFF. CDR3 nucleotides: TGTGCCAGCTCCCCCCCCAACCCAGAGGCCCGGGAGCTGTTTTTT.

The chain recombines TRBV6-5 with TRBJ1-5; TRBD1 might be the D (6 bases). CDR1 is MNHEY and CDR2 is SVGAGI in the germline V gene. CDR3 size: 15 residues. The V end was cut by 5 bases, the J end by 6 bases, with 17 bases between. Here the CDR3 reads CASSPSDSRTQPQHF. Written as DNA, the CDR3 is TGTGCCAGCAGTCCCTCGGACAGTCGGACTCAGCCCCAGCATTTT.